This is a list of T cell receptor beta chains from one sample in a study of shared clonotypes between healthy human individuals. Clones were sequenced by immunoSEQ multiplex PCR, and TCRdb holds only the in-frame ones, with some missing. This sample has 950,000 to 1,300,000 clones, with approximately 68% found just once. Input material: memory CD4+ T cells sorted from blood. These receptors were taken from a young man in good health. Each CDR3 is given with its conserved first and last residue. Each record gives: clone size, J gene, CDR3 length, V gene, D gene, CDR3 DNA, CDR3 protein. The D gene is left open where the match is weak. Rows give clone size only sometimes, using once, few, many, or a class for an expanded clone.

>-|TRBJ2-5|16|TRBV7-8|-
TGTGCCAGCAGCTTAGTACCAGCGGTCCTACAAGAGACCCAGTACTTC
CASSLVPAVLQETQYF
>once|TRBJ1-1|15|TRBV18|-
TGTGCCAGCTCACTTTATGTAGGTGAGGGAACTGAAGCTTTCTTT
CASSLYVGEGTEAFF
>-|TRBJ2-7|15|TRBV28|TRBD1
TGTGCCAGCAGTATCCCGACAGGGGGCAAGGACGAGCAGTACTTC
CASSIPTGGKDEQYF
>-|TRBJ2-7|13|TRBV5-1|-
TGCGCCAGCAGCTTAGAGGGTTTATACGAGCAGTACTTC
CASSLEGLYEQYF
>-|TRBJ1-4|16|TRBV30|-
TGTGCCTGGAGACCGACCGGGACCATCGGGGGAGGAAAACTGTTTTTT
CAWRPTGTIGGGKLFF
>few|TRBJ2-3|17|TRBV5-1|-
TGCGCCAGCAGCAGCGGACCTAGCGGCAGGGGGGGAGATACGCAGTATTTT
CASSSGPSGRGGDTQYF
>-|TRBJ1-1|15|TRBV28|-
TGTGCCAGCCCGAAAGGGGGTGCGGGGAACACTGAAGCTTTCTTT
CASPKGGAGNTEAFF
>-|TRBJ2-1|16|TRBV7-2|-
TGTGCCAGCAGCCCCGAGGGGACTCATACTTCTAATGAGCAGTTCTTC
CASSPEGTHTSNEQFF
>-|TRBJ2-7|13|TRBV7-6|-
TGTGCCAGCAGCTTAGGGGGCCCCTACGAGCAGTACTTC
CASSLGGPYEQYF
>once|TRBJ2-7|15|TRBV5-5|TRBD2
TGTGCCAGCAGCTTGGGACTAGCGGGAACCTACGAGCAGTACTTC
CASSLGLAGTYEQYF
>once|TRBJ1-2|13|TRBV18|-
TGTGCCAGCTCACCGGGCAGGGCCTATGGCTACACCTTC
CASSPGRAYGYTF
>few|TRBJ1-1|11|TRBV21-1|-
TGTGCCAGCAGCACCCCCGTTGAAGCTTTCTTT
CASSTPVEAFF
>many|TRBJ1-2|17|TRBV4-1|-
TGCGCCAGCAGCCAAGATCAGGGTTCACGCTATAACTATGGCTACACCTTC
CASSQDQGSRYNYGYTF
>-|TRBJ1-1|15|TRBV7-9|-
TGTGCCAGCAGCTTAGAACAGCCCATGAACACTGAAGCTTTCTTT
CASSLEQPMNTEAFF
>-|TRBJ1-2|14|TRBV5-1|-
TGCGCCAGCAGCTTAGGCACGGTTGGTCATGGCTACACCTTC
CASSLGTVGHGYTF
>once|TRBJ1-3|16|TRBV9|-
TGTGCCAGCAGCGTAGCCCCGGGGGGCAGTGGAAACACCATATATTTT
CASSVAPGGSGNTIYF
>-|TRBJ1-5|14|TRBV7-2|-
TGTGCCAGCAGCTTGGAGGGAGTTGGACAGCCCCAGCATTTT
CASSLEGVGQPQHF
>-|TRBJ1-6|15|TRBV19|-
TGTGCCAGTAGCCTTCCGGGACCGAAGAATTCACCCCTCCACTTT
CASSLPGPKNSPLHF
>-|TRBJ1-5|14|TRBV7-3|-
TGTGCCAGCAGCATAGTACAGGGAAATCAGCCCCAGCATTTT
CASSIVQGNQPQHF
>-|TRBJ1-1|14|TRBV27|TRBD1
TGTGCCAGCAGTTTTCGGGACAGGGTCACTGAAGCTTTCTTT
CASSFRDRVTEAFF
>few|TRBJ2-3|12|TRBV30|-
TGTGCCTGGAGTGGATTAAGGGAGACGCAGTATTTT
CAWSGLRETQYF
>once|TRBJ2-2|14|TRBV5-1|TRBD1
TGCGCCAGCAAGTTGGGACAGGGGCTCGGGGAGCTGTTTTTT
CASKLGQGLGELFF
>-|TRBJ1-4|14|TRBV6-5|TRBD1
TGTGCCAGCAGTGAGGGGACAGGGCGCGAAAAACTGTTTTTT
CASSEGTGREKLFF
>-|TRBJ2-4|19|TRBV14|-
TGTGCCAGCAGCCAAGAAGAACGGAGTAGCCCGCTAGCCAAAAACATTCAGTACTTC
CASSQEERSSPLAKNIQYF
>-|TRBJ2-7|14|TRBV6-6|-
TGTGCCAGCAAAGCTCAAACAGGGGGAGGGGAGCAGTACTTC
CASKAQTGGGEQYF
>-|TRBJ1-6|16|TRBV30|-
TGTGCCTGGAGGAATCAGGTGTTTATCTATAATTCACCCCTCCACTTT
CAWRNQVFIYNSPLHF
>-|TRBJ1-2|12|TRBV15|-
TGTGCCACCAGTGGCAGTAACTATGGCTACACCTTC
CATSGSNYGYTF
>-|TRBJ2-3|14|TRBV5-6|-
TGTGCCAGCAGTTCTGTAGGGGGGGTGGATACGCAGTATTTT
CASSSVGGVDTQYF
>-|TRBJ2-7|16|TRBV10-3|TRBD2
TGTGCCATCAGTGAGTCAGGGCTAGCGGAGTCCTACGAGCAGTACTTC
CAISESGLAESYEQYF
>-|TRBJ2-1|14|TRBV7-2|TRBD2
TGTGCCAGCAGCAAGACTAGCGGGAGAGATGAGCAGTTCTTC
CASSKTSGRDEQFF
>-|TRBJ2-3|15|TRBV18|TRBD2
TGTGCCAGCTCATCGACTAGCGGGGGGGCGGATACGCAGTATTTT
CASSSTSGGADTQYF
>-|TRBJ2-7|11|TRBV20-1|TRBD2
TGCAGTGCAGGGACTAGCCGCGAGCAGTACTTC
CSAGTSREQYF